The clone carrying this TCR beta chain has a count of ten or more. Its antigen is undetermined. Germline-derived CDR1 and CDR2 are SNHLY and FYNNEI. There are 14 residues in the CDR3. V shed 3 bases and J shed 5 bases, with 10 bases lying between them. Amplification of TCR beta CDR3 regions used RNA as the template. The study used the HTBI primer set for a first-round RT-PCR of the TCR CDR3. Using its own MiXCR run on the multiplex PCR reads, TCRdb lists one record per CDR3 protein. The sample includes around 690,000 distinct CDR3 sequences, about 20% seen only once; the top ten take over 30%. The data were obtained in a study of T cells in Graves' hyperthyroidism and ophthalmopathy. Study overall: Upon initial diagnosis and before any treatment, peripheral blood was collected. Study-level findings and limits: Before onset, by a median of about seven months, the model predicted ophthalmopathy.

This clonotype originated in a man under 40 with Graves' ophthalmopathy. Sequenced input: blood. The genes are TRBV2 and TRBJ1-4; tentatively, D is TRBD1 (5 bases). The CDR3 sequence is CASSEMGLNEKLFF. CDR3 nucleotide sequence: TGTGCCAGCAGTGAGATGGGACTGAATGAAAAACTGTTTTTT.